This TCR beta chain was found in a study of T cells after yellow fever vaccination. TCRdb re-called the 5' RACE reads through MiXCR, storing one row per CDR3 protein. The table lists roughly 63,000 distinct CDR3 sequences, about 7% of them singletons. A note on this clonotype: Its antigen is still unknown.

General observations from the study: The study found a weaker secondary response that peaked faster, day 5 versus 15. The booster saw the reappearance of most primary-vaccination clones (around 95% CD4, 88% CD8).

Sequenced material: CD8+ T cells sorted from PBMCs, taken 15 days after the yellow fever booster vaccination. The receptor was isolated from a man aged 25 to 45 who received the YFV17D yellow fever vaccine.

The CDR3 nucleotides are TGTGCCAGCAGCCCAGGGACTAGCGGGACCAAGCAGTTCTTC. Its protein product is CASSPGTSGTKQFF. The V gene is TRBV12-3 or TRBV12-4, the J gene TRBJ2-1; TRBD2 matches at 13 bases. CDR3 size: 14 residues. V trimming: 6 bases; J trimming: 11 bases; junction bases outside the gene matches: 7.